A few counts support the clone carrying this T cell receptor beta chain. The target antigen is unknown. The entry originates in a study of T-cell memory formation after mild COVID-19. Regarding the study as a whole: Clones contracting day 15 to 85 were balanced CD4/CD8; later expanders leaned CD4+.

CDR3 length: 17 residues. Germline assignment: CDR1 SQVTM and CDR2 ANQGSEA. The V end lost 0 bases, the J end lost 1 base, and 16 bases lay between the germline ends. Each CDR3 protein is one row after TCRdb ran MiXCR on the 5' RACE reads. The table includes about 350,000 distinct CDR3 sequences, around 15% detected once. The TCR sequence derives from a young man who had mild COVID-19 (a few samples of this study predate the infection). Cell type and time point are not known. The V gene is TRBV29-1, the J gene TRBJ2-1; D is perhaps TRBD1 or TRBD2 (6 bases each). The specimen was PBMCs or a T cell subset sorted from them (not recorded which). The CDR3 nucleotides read TGCAGCGTTGAAGATCTAGGGGGGCCTGATTCCTACAATGAGCAGTTCTTC. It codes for CSVEDLGGPDSYNEQFF.